This passage covers 23 T cell receptor beta chains from one sample sequenced in a study of brain T cells in children with intractable seizures. Method: immunoSEQ multiplex PCR; TCRdb's copy keeps in-frame clones and lacks some. This sample has hundreds of thousands of clones; over 90% occur once, and the top ten carry roughly 5.8%. Stated time point: blood from clinic visit 5 months post-surgery; TSC patient then seizure free. The sequences come from peripheral blood, collected 4 to 6 months after surgery. The receptors come from a boy under two years old with tuberous sclerosis and intractable seizures.

A few counts support this clone. V usage is TRBV19 and J usage is TRBJ1-5; 7 nucleotides align to TRBD1. Unmatched junction bases numbered 4, after V lost 3 bases and J lost 2 bases. The CDR3 extends over 15 amino acids. CDR1 LNHDA and CDR2 SQIVND come from the germline V gene (reference sequence). CDR3 DNA: TGTGCCAGTAGTATGATAACAGGGGGCAATCAGCCCCAGCATTTT. Protein: CASSMITGGNQPQHF.

The V and J genes are TRBV15 and TRBJ2-7; D unclear. This CDR3 has 14 amino acids. The V and J ends lost 5 bases and 2 bases respectively, with 13 bases between them. Germline V gene lookup returns CDR1 LNHNV and CDR2 YYDKDF (reference sequence). CDR3 DNA: TGTGCCACCAGCCCTTACGGCCCTACCTACGAGCAGTACTTC. This sequence encodes CATSPYGPTYEQYF. Filled out from reference TRBV15 and TRBJ2-7, the complete variable domain reads DAMVIQNPRYQVTQFGKPVTLSCSQTLNHNVMYWYQQKSSQAPKLLFHYYDKDFNNEADTPDNFQSRRPNTSFCFLDIRSPGLGDTAMYLCATSPYGPTYEQYFGPGTRLTVT.

The V and J genes are TRBV5-7 and TRBJ1-2; D ambiguous. TRBV5-7 carries the ORF label, with uncertain function. This CDR3 has 13 residues. Between the trimmed V and J ends, which lost 1 base and 4 bases, there was a span of 8 bases. CDR3: CASSLIPLYGYTF. CDR3 DNA: TGTGCCAGCAGCTTGATACCTCTCTATGGCTACACCTTC.

V and J are TRBV6-6 and TRBJ1-1; TRBD1 might be the D (6 bases). This CDR3 has 15 amino acids. Trimming shortened V by 1 base and J by 4 bases, and 13 bases separated the two germline ends. The germline V gene encodes CDR1 MNHNY and CDR2 SVGAGI (reference sequence). This chain's CDR3 is CASSYWGARGTEAFF. CDR3 sequence (DNA): TGTGCCAGCAGTTACTGGGGGGCGCGGGGCACTGAAGCTTTCTTT.

This clone was picked up one time. Relative to the germline gene, one junction end is altered; a read error may explain this. This chain joins TRBV2 and TRBJ2-4, with a possible D match to TRBD2 (6 bases). Germline CDR1 is SNHLY and CDR2 is FYNNEI. This CDR3 spans 14 amino acids. The CDR3 protein is CASNELWDLNIQYF. As DNA, the CDR3 is TGTGCCAGCAATGAATTGTGGGACTTAAACATTCAGTACTTC. The variable domain in full, completed from reference TRBV2 and TRBJ2-4, reads EPEVTQTPSHQVTQMGQEVILRCVPISNHLYFYWYRQILGQKVEFLVSFYNNEISEKSEIFDDQFSVERPDGSNFTLKIRSTKLEDSAMYFCASNELWDLNIQYFGAGTRLSVL.

The genes are TRBV9 and TRBJ1-1, with 7 positions matching TRBD1. V trimming: 4 bases; J trimming: 5 bases; junction bases outside the gene matches: 17. Germline V lookup: CDR1 SGDLS, CDR2 YYNGEE. The length of the CDR3 is 17 residues. This chain's CDR3 is CASSPQTGRQGGTEAFF. CDR3 nucleotides: TGTGCCAGCAGCCCACAAACGGGAAGACAGGGAGGGACTGAAGCTTTCTTT.

This clone was recorded only once. The V and J genes are TRBV30 and TRBJ1-5, with TRBD1 matching 7 bases. CDR1 and CDR2 from the germline V gene are GTSNPN and SVGIG (reference sequence). Trimming removed 1 base from V and 1 base from J; junction bases left unmatched: 1. CDR3 size: 14 residues. DNA for the CDR3: TGTGCCTGGAGTGGGGGACAGAGCAATCAGCCCCAGCATTTT. Translated, it gives CAWSGGQSNQPQHF.

This clone was detected once. This chain uses TRBV5-1 with TRBJ2-5; tentative D call: TRBD2 (5 bases). Trimming removed 0 bases from V and 4 bases from J, with 13 bases in between. The CDR3 consists of 15 residues. The germline CDR1 and CDR2 sequences are SGHRS and YFSETQ. CDR3 amino acids: CASSLDGVLRETQYF. In nucleotides, the CDR3 is TGCGCCAGCAGCTTGGACGGGGTCTTGCGAGAGACCCAGTACTTC.

The V call is TRBV27, the J call TRBJ1-1; D gene uncertain. From germline, CDR1 is MNHEY and CDR2 SMNVEV (reference sequence). This CDR3 has 13 residues. Deletions cut 6 bases from V and 4 bases from J, with 12 bases between. The CDR3 DNA is TGTGCCAGCAGCCCGATGGATACCACTGAAGCTTTCTTT. Encoded protein: CASSPMDTTEAFF.

The rearrangement joins TRBV7-2 to TRBJ1-1, with D possibly being TRBD1 (5 bases). Looked up from germline, CDR1 is SGHTA and CDR2 is FQGNSA. The CDR3 is 11 residues long. V was pared by 4 bases and J by 11 bases, with 11 bases between. The CDR3 sequence is CASSSGTRAFF. Here the CDR3 DNA reads TGTGCCAGCAGCTCCGGGACGCGGGCTTTCTTT.

The V and J genes are TRBV7-2 and TRBJ2-1, with D hard to call. The CDR3 spans 11 residues. V was cut by 5 bases and J by 9 bases, with 8 bases left in between. Germline assignment: CDR1 SGHTA and CDR2 FQGNSA. As DNA, the CDR3 is TGTGCCAGCAGCCCCCTCTCTGAGCAGTTCTTC. Amino acid sequence: CASSPLSEQFF.

The V and J genes are TRBV13 and TRBJ2-7; tentative D call: TRBD2 (6 bases). V was shortened by 5 bases and J by 3 bases, with 17 bases between the two germline ends. Germline CDR1 PRHDT, CDR2 FYEKMQ (reference sequence). The CDR3 extends over 15 amino acids. CDR3 amino acids: CASSGTGTGIYEQYF. The DNA of the CDR3 is TGTGCCAGCAGCGGTACCGGGACTGGGATCTACGAGCAGTACTTC.

The J gene is TRBJ1-5, the V gene TRBV19; D remains unclear. CDR3 length: 12 residues. Germline CDR1 reads LNHDA; CDR2 reads SQIVND (reference sequence). Trimming took off 2 bases at V and 6 bases at J, with 5 bases between the two ends. The CDR3 loop reads CASSILGQPQHF. CDR3 sequence (DNA): TGTGCCAGTAGTATACTTGGTCAGCCCCAGCATTTT.

This chain joins TRBV4-1 and TRBJ2-7, with a weak D call TRBD2 (5 bases). V lost 4 bases to trimming and J lost 7 bases, with 29 bases between them. Germline-derived CDR1 and CDR2 are MGHRA and YSYEKL. This CDR3 spans 18 amino acids. The CDR3 nucleotides read TGCGCCAGCAGCCTTTTCCGGGGTAGTGGGGTTTTAGGAGGTGAGCAGTACTTC. This gives the protein CASSLFRGSGVLGGEQYF.

The chain carries TRBV6-5 and TRBJ2-1; D is uncertain. V lost 10 bases and J 8 bases, leaving 15 bases between the germline ends. This CDR3 is 12 amino acids long. The germline CDR1 and CDR2 sequences are MNHEY and SVGAGI. CDR3 bases: TGTGCCACCATTAAAAGCGACGATGAGCAGTTCTTC. Translating gives CATIKSDDEQFF.

The V call is TRBV11-2, the J call TRBJ2-7; TRBD1 might be the D (5 bases). The CDR3 runs 14 residues. Germline values: CDR1 SGHAT, CDR2 FQNNGV. V lost 2 bases to trimming and J lost 5 bases, with 13 bases between them. The CDR3 bases are TGTGCCAGCAGCTTACCGTTTAGGGGCCACGAGCAGTACTTC. Translation gives CASSLPFRGHEQYF. Filled out from reference TRBV11-2 and TRBJ2-7, the complete variable domain reads EAGVAQSPRYKIIEKRQSVAFWCNPISGHATLYWYQQILGQGPKLLIQFQNNGVVDDSQLPKDRFSAERLKGVDSTLKIQPAKLEDSAVYLCASSLPFRGHEQYFGPGTRLTVT.

This rearrangement joins TRBV19 to TRBJ1-3; possibly TRBD1 for D (5 bases). The CDR3 contains 16 residues. Germline CDR1 LNHDA, CDR2 SQIVND (reference sequence). Trimming cost V 3 bases and J 0 bases, with 12 bases left between them. CDR3 sequence: CASSIGTAFSGNTIYF. CDR3 DNA sequence: TGTGCCAGTAGTATCGGGACGGCCTTCTCTGGAAACACCATATATTTT.

V is TRBV24-1 and J is TRBJ2-7; 7 nucleotides align to TRBD1. There are 15 residues in the CDR3. V shed 3 bases and J 2 bases; nucleotides not matched to a gene: 6. Germline V gene sequence: CDR1 KGHDR, CDR2 SFDVKD. Here the CDR3 DNA reads TGTGCCACCAGTGATAAGGGGACAGAAACCTACGAGCAGTACTTC. This codes for CATSDKGTETYEQYF.

The J gene is TRBJ2-2, the V gene TRBV11-2, with D perhaps TRBD2 (5 bases). Between the trimmed V and J ends, which lost 3 bases and 5 bases, there was a span of 10 bases. This CDR3 region has 14 residues. Germline CDR1 and CDR2: SGHAT and FQNNGV. Here the CDR3 reads CASSFSSGTGELFF. The DNA of the CDR3 is TGTGCCAGCAGCTTTTCGAGCGGAACCGGGGAGCTGTTTTTT.

V usage is TRBV12-3 or TRBV12-4 and J usage is TRBJ1-6; D is undetermined. The CDR3 extends over 12 amino acids. Trimming left V 6 bases short and J 7 bases short, with 7 bases between. CDR3 amino acids: CASRVGNSPLHF. The CDR3 bases are TGTGCCAGCAGGGTGGGGAATTCACCCCTCCACTTT.

This clone has just one count. The genes are TRBV9 and TRBJ2-2, with 11 bases identical to TRBD2. CDR1 is SGDLS and CDR2 is YYNGEE in the germline V gene. The CDR3 has 18 residues. J was trimmed by 0 bases and V by 1 base; bases with no gene match: 5. The CDR3 coding sequence is TGTGCCAGCAGCGTATTAGCGGGGGGGCCCTCGAACACCGGGGAGCTGTTTTTT. Translation: CASSVLAGGPSNTGELFF.

This clone was observed once. The rearrangement links TRBV3-1 (or the pseudogene TRBV3-2) to TRBJ2-5; D possibly corresponds to TRBD2 (5 bases). Germline V gene sequence: CDR1 LGHDT, CDR2 YNNKEL (reference sequence). This CDR3 comprises 16 residues. V was pared by 0 bases and J by 1 base, with 12 bases between. The CDR3 is CASSQDVEDPQETQYF. CDR3 nucleotides: TGTGCCAGCAGCCAAGATGTGGAGGACCCCCAAGAGACCCAGTACTTC.

The chain employs TRBV7-3 and TRBJ2-1; 7 bases match TRBD2. CDR1 and CDR2 (germline): SGHTA, FQGTGA. The CDR3 is made up of 15 amino acids. V lost 1 base and J lost 2; bases outside the gene matches: 2. CDR3 amino acids: CASSLNRGAYNEQFF. The CDR3 DNA reads TGTGCCAGCAGCTTAAACCGGGGGGCCTACAATGAGCAGTTCTTC.